This entry lists 2 T cell receptor beta chains sequenced from one sample in a study of preoperative IRX-2 immunotherapy in early breast cancer. Specified treatment: preoperative locoregional IRX-2 cytokine immunotherapy. Clones were read by immunoSEQ multiplex PCR, and TCRdb kept only the in-frame ones, dropping some. The table has about 98,000 clones, 86% seen once. The sequencing here drew on tumor tissue, taken after IRX-2 immunotherapy. Source of these receptors: a human donor with breast cancer.

The rearrangement uses TRBV19 and TRBJ1-4; D gene uncertain. CDR1 is LNHDA and CDR2 is SQIVND in the germline V gene (reference sequence). Trimming stripped 8 bases from V and 4 bases from J, with 8 bases between. The CDR3 length is 12 residues. CDR3 protein: CASQDFNEKLFF. DNA of the CDR3: TGTGCCAGTCAGGATTTTAATGAAAAACTGTTTTTT.

V usage is TRBV6-8 and J usage is TRBJ1-2, with D possibly being TRBD1 (6 bases). This CDR3 spans 15 amino acids. Trimming took off 7 bases at V and 5 bases at J, with 20 bases between the two ends. CDR1 and CDR2 (germline): MNHGY, SAAAGT. CDR3 DNA sequence: TGTGCCAGCATCCGAACGGGGGGCGATGGGTATGGCTACACCTTC. Encoded protein: CASIRTGGDGYGYTF.